This T cell receptor beta chain was observed in a study of shared clonotypes between healthy human individuals. The CDR3 contains 15 residues. J lost 6 bases, V lost 1 base, and 4 bases had no gene match. In germline, CDR1 is SGHNT, CDR2 YYREEE (reference sequence). Assay used: immunoSEQ multiplex PCR; TCRdb lists only in-frame clones, some missing. The top ten hold about 1.7% of the sample, which has around 700,000 clones, about 74% seen once. The study, taken as a whole, reports: Naive subsets generally exceeded memory subsets in estimated richness. It was anticipated that sequencing depth would influence how many clonotypes donors shared. Generation probabilities of non-shared clonotypes were lower (relative to those shared by all four donors).

As to this clone: Its target is not known.

The sample comprised memory CD4+ T cells sorted from blood. Described subset: CD45RA-negative fraction. This rearrangement joins TRBV5-4 to TRBJ2-2, with 9 bases that match TRBD2. The clonotype originates from a woman aged 30 to 39 in good health. The CDR3 sequence: CASSLKREAAGELFF. The CDR3 DNA reads TGTGCCAGCAGCTTGAAGCGGGAGGCCGCCGGGGAGCTGTTTTTT.